The 4 T cell receptor beta chains in this list originate from one sample, sequenced in a study of shared clonotypes between healthy human individuals. Clones were read by immunoSEQ multiplex PCR, and TCRdb kept only the in-frame ones, dropping some. Counted here are about 1,500,000 clones, approximately 97% occurring once; the ten biggest clones make up approximately 1.1%. The sample consisted of naive CD4+ T cells sorted from blood. The subset is: CD45RA+ positively selected. These receptors originate from a young man in good health.

Remarks on this clone: The same CDR3 also results from other DNA sequences found in this sample. This chain uses TRBV28 with TRBJ1-1; no reliable D call. CDR3 length equals 13 residues. Germline CDR1 MDHEN, CDR2 SYDVKM. The V gene lost 6 bases and the J gene lost 0 bases, with 8 bases spanning the gap. The CDR3 DNA is TGTGCCAGCAGCCTACTTATGAACACTGAAGCTTTCTTT. Protein sequence: CASSLLMNTEAFF.

J is TRBJ2-7 and V is TRBV11-2; 9 positions match TRBD1. The CDR3 sequence is 14 residues long. The germline CDR1 and CDR2 sequences are SGHAT and FQNNGV. J lost 4 bases, V lost 5 bases, and 6 bases had no gene match. CDR3 region: CASSTRDREYEQYF. CDR3 bases: TGTGCCAGCAGCACCCGGGACAGGGAGTACGAGCAGTACTTC.

The gene calls are TRBV18 and TRBJ2-2; 7 nucleotides match TRBD2. Trimming removed 3 bases from V and 3 bases from J; junction bases left unmatched: 7. CDR3 length: 16 residues. Germline loops: CDR1 KGHSH, CDR2 LQKENI. The CDR3 DNA reads as TGTGCCAGCTCACCGAACATCCTAGCGGACACCGGGGAGCTGTTTTTT. This sequence encodes CASSPNILADTGELFF.

V usage is TRBV7-2 and J usage is TRBJ2-5; TRBD2 matches 9 bases. The CDR3 extends over 16 amino acids. With 2 bases clipped from V and 7 bases from J, the junction kept 11 bases outside the gene matches. Germline V gene lookup returns CDR1 SGHTA and CDR2 FQGNSA. The CDR3 reads CASSLKPASGTGTQYF. DNA for the CDR3: TGTGCCAGCAGCTTAAAACCGGCTAGCGGGACGGGGACCCAGTACTTC.